Here is one T cell receptor (beta chain) with its context. This clone was found a few times. The antigen this receptor binds is unknown. No much larger clone is present one base from it, and per-base qualities are unavailable. The CDR3 holds 15 amino acids from the cysteine to the phenylalanine. The retained sequence is limited to the CDR3, 45 bases, with the frame set at the first base. Per the germline V gene (reference sequence), SEHNR is the CDR1 and FQNEAQ is the CDR2. V is clipped by 5 bases and J by 2 bases, and the sequence between their germline boundaries is 16 bases long. This record belongs to a study of beta chain features in type 1 diabetes (dated by TCRdb to the late 2010s). Regarding the study in general: Mean age, gender distribution, total cell number and subset yield did not differ between patients and healthy donors. A total of approximately 110,000,000 sorted cells were examined across all samples, and a strong correlation was observed between cell number per subset and RNA yield. Regulatory and stem cell-like memory subsets were obtained from only 8 patients and about 8 healthy donors, while naive and central memory subsets were obtained from all 30 or so donors. The study compared TCRB repertoires of sorted circulating CD4+ T cell subsets between recently diagnosed type 1 diabetes patients and matched healthy donors.

The paper's findings and limits, for the study overall: Shorter templates might be favored by PCR, yet because patient and control samples were amplified and corrected together, any such skew would affect both groups equally. Naive, central memory and regulatory TCRB repertoires appeared to be more similar among patients than among healthy donors. Because cDNA rather than genomic DNA was sequenced, highly expressing activated cells could have been over-represented, although no difference in activation and CD3 levels was found between groups. A moderate but significant shortening of TCRB CDR3 length was observed in type 1 diabetes patients in all four CD4+ subsets. At VDJ recombination sites, patients with type 1 diabetes made fewer insertions and deleted more nucleotides, a pattern implying thymic rearrangement abnormalities. Because small numbers of individuals were included in the HLA sub-analyses, any influence of HLA type on TCRB rearrangement was left unresolved.

All of the isolated RNA was reverse transcribed with the High Capacity cDNA Reverse Transcription Kit, so expressed TCRB transcripts were sequenced. Deep immunoSEQ sequencing was applied to naive, central memory and regulatory T cell samples, giving an average of about 3.6 million total reads per sample. Sorted cells were lysed in RLT buffer, and RNA was extracted using DNase-treated RNeasy Micro or Mini kits according to cell number. Each cell subset was processed on its own to prevent cross-contamination, while patient and healthy donor samples were processed together. The immunoSEQ multiplex PCR was used to amplify TCRB sequences from cDNA, generating 87-bp fragments that spanned the CDR3 region. Sequencing of the amplicons was done on the Illumina HiSeq platform. In the authors' own workflow: Synthetic template baselines were used to correct PCR bias computationally, reads within Hamming distance 2 were collapsed, and singletons that could not be merged were discarded. Reads were aligned against IMGT so that V, D and J genes, CDR3 length and insertions or deletions at six rearrangement sites could be assigned. Within each subset, clonotype counts were normalized to the number of sorted cells before true diversity and Gini coefficients were calculated with the tcR R package. The overlap coefficient, calculated on TCRB nucleotide sequences, was used to measure repertoire sharing. As a proxy for the pre-selection repertoire, out-of-frame TCRB sequences from naive cells were analyzed. In its TCRdb copy, this immuneACCESS table keeps in-frame sequences only and misses some clones. Where compared with another copy, unresolved V genes explain less than half of these, and the others have no known cause. That table furnishes V, J and clone size, whereas the DNA furnished D and trimming. Recorded for this sample are roughly 500,000 clones; approximately 30% of them occurred a single time. 0.05% to 0.065% of the sample belongs to the ten largest clones.

A single peripheral blood draw of about 116 mL on average was collected from each donor into heparinised tubes. Using a panel that included CD45RO, CCR7, CD25, CD127, CD95 and CD27, naive, central memory, regulatory and stem cell-like memory CD4+ T cells were sorted on a BD FACSAria II. Every sorted population had a purity above 95%. PBMCs were separated immediately by Lymphoprep density gradient centrifugation and were stained directly, without being cultured. To minimize batch effects, samples were stained and sorted in pairs, one healthy donor with one patient per experiment. The sequencing sample was made of naive CD4+ T cells from blood. The sample's cell subset or site label, decoded: true naive CD4+ T cells. This clonotype was obtained from a young man in good health. The chain uses TRBV7-9 and TRBJ2-7; tentative D gene TRBD1, with 5 bases matching. The CDR3 has the sequence CASSPLQGEAYEQYF. DNA sequence: TGTGCCAGCAGCCCCCTCCAGGGCGAGGCCTACGAGCAGTACTTC.